The 29 T cell receptor beta chains reported below all come from one sample, sequenced in a study of CD8 T cells in ankylosing spondylitis. One entry per CDR3 protein, called by TCRdb with MiXCR from the 5' RACE reads. The sample yields 200,000 to 250,000 distinct CDR3 sequences, about 18% seen once. Their recognized antigens are unknown. Study results and limitations: Seemingly distinctive of ankylosing spondylitis blood was a TCR beta motif formed by eight highly homologous variants.

Sequencing was performed on blood, either unsorted or a sorted T cell fraction (not recorded which). These receptors came from a male donor with ankylosing spondylitis.

This clonotype has more than one count but fewer than ten. V and J are TRBV12-3 or TRBV12-4 and TRBJ2-3, with no clear D. The length of the CDR3 is 15 residues. The V and J ends lost 5 bases and 2 bases respectively, with 14 bases between them. CDR3 nucleotide sequence: TGTGCCAGCAGTCACCCCGTGCAGAACACAGATACGCAGTATTTT. It specifies CASSHPVQNTDTQYF.

This CDR3 is CASSIGSNTGELFF. DNA for the CDR3: TGTGCCAGTAGTATAGGGTCGAACACCGGGGAGCTGTTTTTT. The V and J genes are TRBV19 and TRBJ2-2; unclear D gene. V was shortened by 1 base and J by 0 bases, with 3 bases between the two germline ends. CDR3 length: 14 residues. Germline V gene lookup returns CDR1 LNHDA and CDR2 SQIVND (reference sequence).

J is TRBJ2-7 and V is TRBV5-1, with 7 nucleotides matching TRBD1. With V trimmed by 1 base and J by 5 bases, 9 bases remained unmatched. Germline-derived CDR1 and CDR2 are SGHRS and YFSETQ. The CDR3 is made up of 15 amino acids. The CDR3 sequence: CASSLYGQGVNEQYF. The DNA for the CDR3 is TGCGCCAGCAGCTTGTATGGGCAGGGGGTGAACGAGCAGTACTTC.

This chain uses TRBV11-2 with TRBJ1-1; 9 bases align to TRBD1. The CDR3 length is 17 residues. The ends lost 5 bases at V and 3 bases at J; junction bases unmatched: 13. The germline V gene has CDR1 SGHAT and CDR2 FQNNGV. The CDR3, as DNA: TGTGCCAGCAGCCCATGGACAGGGGTGAGAGGCGACACTGAAGCTTTCTTT. It is translated as CASSPWTGVRGDTEAFF.

This clonotype turned up a few times. The V gene is TRBV6-2 or TRBV6-3, the J gene TRBJ2-3; no firm D call. There are 14 residues in the CDR3. The V end was cut by 2 bases, the J end by 4 bases, with 10 bases between. Germline-derived CDR1 and CDR2 are MNHEY and SVGEGT. The CDR3 bases are TGTGCCAGCAGTTACCCTTCTACCTCAGATACGCAGTATTTT. As protein: CASSYPSTSDTQYF.

This clonotype has only a few counts. This chain connects TRBV12-3 or TRBV12-4 to TRBJ2-7; D is unresolved. The CDR3 runs 16 residues. With 6 bases removed from V and 0 bases from J, the gap between germline ends came to 18 bases. The DNA for the CDR3 is TGTGCCAGCAGCAACTACTTCTCTGCGAGCTCCTACGAGCAGTACTTC. Protein sequence: CASSNYFSASSYEQYF.

This clonotype was detected a few times. The V and J genes are TRBV20-1 and TRBJ1-1; possibly TRBD1 for D (5 bases). Germline lookup yields CDR1 DFQATT and CDR2 SNEGSKA (reference sequence). This CDR3 is 13 amino acids long. Trimming left V 3 bases short and J 0 bases short, with 8 bases between. The CDR3 sequence is CSARWDLNTEAFF. The CDR3 DNA reads TGCAGTGCTAGGTGGGACCTGAACACTGAAGCTTTCTTT.

This chain links TRBV27 with TRBJ2-7, with 8 bases lining up with TRBD1. V shed 3 bases and J 0 bases; nucleotides not matched to a gene: 4. Germline-derived CDR1 and CDR2 are MNHEY and SMNVEV (reference sequence). The length of the CDR3 is 15 residues. The CDR3 spells CASSLTGATSYEQYF. CDR3 nucleotide sequence: TGTGCCAGCAGTTTGACAGGGGCCACCTCCTACGAGCAGTACTTC.

This clonotype was counted between two and nine times. The V gene is TRBV11-2, the J gene TRBJ2-5; 11 bases are shared with TRBD1. Per germline, CDR1 SGHAT and CDR2 FQNNGV. V lost 1 base and J lost 7; bases outside the gene matches: 8. CDR3 length: 16 residues. The CDR3 nucleotides are TGTGCCAGCAGCTTAGTGGGACAGGGGGGGTTGGGGACCCAGTACTTC. Amino acid sequence: CASSLVGQGGLGTQYF. The full variable domain, in which reference TRBV11-2 and TRBJ2-5 provide the parts outside the CDR3, is EAGVAQSPRYKIIEKRQSVAFWCNPISGHATLYWYQQILGQGPKLLIQFQNNGVVDDSQLPKDRFSAERLKGVDSTLKIQPAKLEDSAVYLCASSLVGQGGLGTQYFGPGTRLLVL.

This clonotype was picked up a small number of times. The rearrangement uses TRBV5-1 and TRBJ2-7; 7 bases are a match to TRBD1. The length of the CDR3 is 13 residues. Germline CDR1 and CDR2: SGHRS and YFSETQ. J was trimmed by 2 bases and V by 4 bases; bases with no gene match: 3. CDR3: CASSVTGTYEQYF. The CDR3, as DNA: TGCGCCAGCAGCGTGACAGGGACCTACGAGCAGTACTTC.

There are a few counts of this clonotype. The chain has TRBV14 and TRBJ2-7; tentatively, D is TRBD1 (6 bases). Germline V gene lookup returns CDR1 SGHDN and CDR2 FVKESK. V lost 2 bases and J lost 7, with 15 bases in between. The CDR3 extends over 14 amino acids. The CDR3 sequence is CASSQIRGVAEQYF. CDR3 bases: TGTGCCAGCAGCCAAATCAGGGGAGTAGCGGAGCAGTACTTC.

This clonotype was seen a handful of times. The rearrangement links TRBV4-1 to TRBJ2-1; D might be TRBD1 (6 bases). Trimming cost V 7 bases and J 9 bases, with 22 bases left between them. The germline V gene has CDR1 MGHRA and CDR2 YSYEKL. This CDR3 comprises 15 residues. The CDR3 coding sequence is TGCGCCAGCACCCTGAGGGACACAATGGCCGCTGAGCAGTTCTTC. As protein: CASTLRDTMAAEQFF.

This clonotype has more than one count but fewer than ten. This sequence joins TRBV6-5 and TRBJ2-1, with 9 bases fitting TRBD2. CDR3 length equals 14 residues. The V segment lost 4 bases and the J segment 5 bases; nucleotides outside the gene matches: 3. Germline values: CDR1 MNHEY, CDR2 SVGAGI. For the CDR3, the DNA is TGTGCCAGCAGTTCTTCTAGCGGGGACAATGAGCAGTTCTTC. Encoded protein: CASSSSSGDNEQFF.

This rearrangement joins TRBV5-6 to TRBJ2-5; D is ambiguous. Germline V gives CDR1 SGHDT, CDR2 YYEEEE. V lost 2 bases to trimming and J lost 5 bases, with 16 bases between them. This CDR3 contains 15 residues. CDR3 in DNA: TGTGCCAGCAGCTTTAGTGGAACAGCGTGGGAGACCCAGTACTTC. Its protein product is CASSFSGTAWETQYF.

This clonotype has ten or more counts. The chain carries TRBV29-1 and TRBJ2-1; the D gene could be TRBD1 or TRBD2 (6 bases each). The CDR3 length is 13 residues. The V gene's germline CDR1 is SQVTM and CDR2 ANQGSEA. V lost 5 bases, J lost 10 bases, and 18 bases lay in between. The chain's CDR3 is CSVRAGGSVEQFF. CDR3 DNA: TGCAGCGTTAGAGCCGGGGGCTCCGTAGAGCAGTTCTTC.

This clonotype showed up just a few times. The rearrangement links TRBV6-1 to TRBJ1-1; tentatively, D is TRBD1 (5 bases). Between the trimmed V and J ends, which lost 2 bases and 1 base, there was a span of 20 bases. CDR3 length: 18 residues. CDR1 is MNHNS and CDR2 is SASEGT in the germline V gene. CDR3 amino acids: CASSERVEQGVKNTEAFF. The DNA for the CDR3 is TGTGCCAGCAGTGAACGGGTAGAGCAGGGCGTTAAGAACACTGAAGCTTTCTTT.

The rearrangement links TRBV4-1 to TRBJ1-1, with unresolved D. The V gene lost 1 base and the J gene lost 0 bases, with 12 bases spanning the gap. CDR1 and CDR2 from the germline V gene are MGHRA and YSYEKL. The CDR3 totals 16 residues. This chain's CDR3 is CASSQALSEVNTEAFF. In DNA, the CDR3 is TGCGCCAGCAGCCAAGCCCTATCGGAGGTGAACACTGAAGCTTTCTTT.

This clonotype was detected only a few times. The J gene is TRBJ1-2, the V gene TRBV6-6, with D possibly being TRBD1 (5 bases). The CDR3 contains 13 residues. In germline, CDR1 is MNHNY, CDR2 SVGAGI (reference sequence). Trimming stripped 8 bases from V and 8 bases from J, with 18 bases between. The CDR3 loop is CASAWGLEGGYTF. CDR3 bases: TGTGCCAGCGCCTGGGGGTTGGAGGGGGGCTACACCTTC.

This chain links TRBV4-3 with TRBJ2-7, with 7 bases aligning to TRBD2. Trimming at V came to 0 bases and at J to 3 bases, leaving 8 bases not matched to a gene. CDR1 LGHNA and CDR2 YSLEER come from the germline V gene. CDR3 length: 16 residues. The DNA of the CDR3 is TGCGCCAGCAGCCAAGACACCCGACTAGCCTACTACGAGCAGTACTTC. Residues: CASSQDTRLAYYEQYF.

This clonotype has only a few counts. The chain couples TRBV27 to TRBJ1-1, with TRBD1 matching 7 bases. CDR1 is MNHEY, CDR2 SMNVEV, per germline (reference sequence). Trimming at V came to 8 bases and at J to 4 bases, leaving 10 bases not matched to a gene. This CDR3 region has 14 residues. The CDR3 is CASSSPQGGTEAFF. The CDR3 DNA follows: TGTGCCAGCTCATCCCCGCAGGGGGGCACTGAAGCTTTCTTT.

The J gene is TRBJ1-4, the V gene TRBV20-1, with a tentative D call TRBD1 (5 bases). Germline V lookup: CDR1 DFQATT, CDR2 SNEGSKA (reference sequence). Trimming pared 3 bases from V and 8 bases from J, leaving 16 bases between. The CDR3 sequence is 14 residues long. The CDR3 DNA reads as TGCAGTGCTAGGCCCCGGGGGGATCACGAAAAACTGTTTTTT. Its protein is CSARPRGDHEKLFF.

The V gene is TRBV7-9, the J gene TRBJ1-3, with D possibly TRBD1 on 5 matching bases. V dropped 1 base and J dropped 0 bases, with 10 bases sitting between them. The germline V gene has CDR1 SEHNR and CDR2 FQNEAQ (reference sequence). CDR3 size: 16 residues. CDR3 DNA sequence: TGTGCCAGCAGCTTAGGACAGCCGAGCTCTGGAAACACCATATATTTT. It yields the protein CASSLGQPSSGNTIYF. Supplemented by reference TRBV7-9 and TRBJ1-3, the full variable domain reads DTGVSQNPRHKITKRGQNVTFRCDPISEHNRLYWYRQTLGQGPEFLTYFQNEAQLEKSRLLSDRFSAERPKGSFSTLEIQRTEQGDSAMYLCASSLGQPSSGNTIYFGEGSWLTVV.

The chain recombines TRBV4-1 with TRBJ2-3, with D perhaps matching TRBD2 (7 bases). The CDR3 length is 19 residues. Germline V lookup: CDR1 MGHRA, CDR2 YSYEKL. V lost 4 bases, J lost 2 bases, and 25 bases lay in between. CDR3 sequence: CASSLKGGAQILPTDTQYF. CDR3 sequence (DNA): TGCGCCAGCAGCCTGAAAGGGGGGGCACAGATCTTACCCACAGATACGCAGTATTTT.

In this sample, this clonotype turned up many times. The chain carries TRBV12-3 or TRBV12-4 and TRBJ2-1; possibly TRBD2 for D (6 bases). The CDR3 spans 14 residues. Between the trimmed V and J ends, which lost 8 bases and 3 bases, there was a span of 14 bases. CDR3 coding DNA: TGTGCCAGCCTTATCGGGGGTTTCTACAATGAGCAGTTCTTC. Translation gives CASLIGGFYNEQFF.

This clonotype was found many times. This chain joins TRBV29-1 and TRBJ2-3; 11 nucleotides line up with TRBD2. The V and J ends lost 6 bases and 2 bases, in that order; junction bases with no gene match: 16. The germline V gene has CDR1 SQVTM and CDR2 ANQGSEA. CDR3 size: 18 residues. The CDR3 reads CSVLGLAGPSLNTDTQYF. The DNA for the CDR3 is TGCAGCGTCCTCGGACTAGCGGGTCCATCTTTAAACACAGATACGCAGTATTTT.

The chain is built from TRBV6-2 or TRBV6-3 and TRBJ1-2, with 8 bases lining up with TRBD1. Trimming removed 2 bases from V and 8 bases from J; junction bases left unmatched: 7. The CDR3 is 14 residues long. CDR1 is MNHEY and CDR2 is SVGEGT in the germline V gene. CDR3 sequence (DNA): TGTGCCAGCAGTTACCCGGGACAGGAGGACGGCTACACCTTC. Encoded protein: CASSYPGQEDGYTF.

CDR3 residues: CASSLFEDPDTQYF. In DNA form, the CDR3 reads TGTGCCAGCAGTTTATTCGAGGACCCAGATACGCAGTATTTT. The chain recombines TRBV28 with TRBJ2-3; D unclear. The V gene lost 1 base and the J gene lost 4 bases, with 9 bases spanning the gap. Germline V lookup: CDR1 MDHEN, CDR2 SYDVKM. This CDR3 is 14 amino acids long. Complete variable domain (other parts from reference TRBV28 and TRBJ2-3): DVKVTQSSRYLVKRTGEKVFLECVQDMDHENMFWYRQDPGLGLRLIYFSYDVKMKEKGDIPEGYSVSREKKERFSLILESASTNQTSMYLCASSLFEDPDTQYFGPGTRLTVL.

This clonotype turned up a few times. The chain couples TRBV18 to TRBJ2-7, with a weak D call TRBD1 (5 bases). Looked up from germline, CDR1 is KGHSH and CDR2 is LQKENI. V was pared by 5 bases and J by 5 bases, with 19 bases between. The CDR3 is 15 amino acids. CDR3 amino acids: CASSSSDSLPNEQYF. The CDR3 coding sequence is TGTGCCAGCTCATCAAGCGACAGCCTGCCCAACGAGCAGTACTTC.

The rearrangement uses TRBV12-3 or TRBV12-4 and TRBJ2-3, with TRBD2 matching over 12 bases. V lost 3 bases to trimming and J lost 2 bases; unmatched junction nucleotides: 6. The CDR3 sequence is 17 residues long. For the CDR3, the DNA is TGTGCCAGCAGTTTCAGACTAGCGGGGGACCCCACAGATACGCAGTATTTT. It codes for CASSFRLAGDPTDTQYF.